Listed below are T cell receptor beta chains from one sample, sequenced in a study of blood T cell repertoires in COVID-19. TCRdb's table, derived via immunoSEQ multiplex PCR, lists solely in-frame clones and lacks some. Among a few hundred thousand clones listed, more than 65% were seen once. The sequencing sample was made of peripheral blood. Every receptor here comes from a woman in her forties who had recovered from COVID-19. The CDR3 runs from the conserved cysteine through the conserved F or W. Fields, in order: J gene, D gene, V gene, clone size, CDR3 protein, CDR3 DNA. The D gene is left open where the match is weak. Clone size is given for some rows only: seen once, a few or many times, or a class if the clone is expanded.

TRBJ2-7 NA TRBV20-1 NA CSASIGEQYF TGCAGTGCTAGTATCGGCGAGCAGTACTTC
TRBJ1-2 NA TRBV12-3/TRBV12-4 NA CASSLPLGAGYTF TGTGCCAGCAGTCTCCCTCTAGGGGCTGGCTACACCTTC
TRBJ1-3 NA TRBV27 NA CASSLSGEGNTIYF TGTGCCAGCAGCCTGTCGGGGGAAGGAAACACCATATATTTT
TRBJ1-4 TRBD1 TRBV7-6 once CASSLAFQGAANEKLFF TGTGCCAGCAGCTTAGCGTTCCAGGGGGCAGCTAATGAAAAACTGTTTTTT
TRBJ1-6 NA TRBV28 NA CASSLIGSYNSPLHF TGTGCCAGCAGTTTAATTGGGAGTTATAATTCACCCCTCCACTTT
TRBJ2-7 TRBD1 TRBV5-1 once CASSSGQPIYEQYF TGCGCCAGCAGCTCGGGACAGCCAATCTACGAGCAGTACTTC
TRBJ1-5 NA TRBV21-1 few CASSKALVWDTGGQPQHF TGTGCCAGCAGCAAAGCGCTGGTGTGGGACACGGGCGGTCAGCCCCAGCATTTT
TRBJ2-7 TRBD1 TRBV29-1 NA CSVGLQGAYEQYF TGCAGCGTGGGTCTACAGGGGGCCTACGAGCAGTACTTC
TRBJ1-1 NA TRBV15 once CATSRDATGPNTEAFF TGTGCCACCAGCAGAGATGCCACAGGACCGAACACTGAAGCTTTCTTT
TRBJ1-5 NA TRBV6-5 NA CASTGGLGDDQPQHF TGTGCCAGCACGGGAGGGTTGGGGGATGATCAGCCCCAGCATTTT
TRBJ2-3 TRBD2 TRBV5-1 few CASSALAGDTDTQYF TGCGCCAGCAGCGCCTTAGCGGGGGACACAGATACGCAGTATTTT
TRBJ1-2 NA TRBV4-1 NA CASSQDLSGYTF TGCGCCAGCAGCCAAGATCTATCCGGCTACACCTTC
TRBJ2-5 NA TRBV7-2 NA CASSLGGLGGAGETQYF TGTGCCAGCAGCTTAGGAGGGTTGGGGGGGGCAGGTGAGACCCAGTACTTC
TRBJ2-7 TRBD1 TRBV5-1 few CASSYWLGQGSDEQYF TGCGCCAGCAGCTATTGGCTGGGACAGGGTAGCGACGAGCAGTACTTC
TRBJ1-1 NA TRBV28 NA CASLNPRTEATTEAFF TGTGCCAGCTTAAACCCCCGGACAGAAGCTACGACTGAAGCTTTCTTT
TRBJ1-1 NA TRBV19 NA CASSIGQGPEAFF TGTGCCAGTAGTATCGGCCAGGGGCCTGAAGCTTTCTTT
TRBJ1-6 TRBD1 TRBV6-5 NA CASSYSLGRGRSPLHF TGTGCCAGCAGTTACTCGTTGGGCAGGGGGCGGTCACCCCTCCACTTT
TRBJ2-5 NA TRBV6-5 NA CASSYIETQYF TGTGCCAGCAGTTATATAGAGACCCAGTACTTC
TRBJ2-5 TRBD1 TRBV7-2 NA CASSMPDRGETQYF TGTGCCAGCAGCATGCCGGACAGGGGGGAGACCCAGTACTTC
TRBJ2-2 NA TRBV5-1 NA CASSFEPGTGELFF TGCGCCAGCAGCTTCGAGCCGGGGACCGGGGAGCTGTTTTTT
TRBJ1-2 NA TRBV19 NA CASSRFVGQGAGTF NA
TRBJ2-7 TRBD1 TRBV15 NA CATSAGTGPYEQYF TGTGCCACCAGCGCCGGGACAGGGCCCTACGAGCAGTACTTC
TRBJ2-5 NA TRBV5-1 NA CASSLGGQSQRETQYF TGCGCCAGCAGCTTGGGCGGGCAGTCACAAAGAGAGACCCAGTACTTC
TRBJ1-4 TRBD1 TRBV4-3 NA CASSQDSGTGWVEKLFF TGCGCCAGCAGCCAAGATTCCGGGACAGGGTGGGTTGAAAAACTGTTTTTT
TRBJ1-2 NA TRBV12-3/TRBV12-4 NA CASSLGEYGYTF TGTGCCAGCAGTTTGGGAGAGTATGGCTACACCTTC
TRBJ2-1 TRBD2 TRBV10-2 NA CASRAGGQSEQFF TGCGCCTCCCGGGCGGGGGGGCAGAGTGAGCAGTTCTTC
TRBJ1-4 NA TRBV28 NA CASSLHRPNYRKLFF TGTGCCAGCAGTTTACATCGGCCCAACTATAGGAAACTGTTTTTT